This T cell receptor (beta chain) was identified during a study of shared clonotypes between healthy human individuals. Study-level background: Donors were a couple of women and three men aged 18 to 49. General study results and limits: Sampling used blood alone; tissue repertoires probably differ. Clonotype sharing among donors likely depends on sequencing depth.

Unmatched junction bases numbered 1, after V lost 2 bases and J lost 7 bases. The germline CDR1 and CDR2 sequences are MNHNY and SVGAGI (reference sequence). The CDR3 is 13 residues long. As for this clone: Its target is unknown.

Measured with immunoSEQ multiplex PCR; TCRdb has only the in-frame clones, and not every one. Of fewer than 700,000 clones listed, around 80% are singletons. This chain uses TRBV6-6 with TRBJ1-4; TRBD1 matches 7 bases. The specimen was PBMCs. This clonotype originated in a woman in her 40s in good health. Some clones in this sample may be carry-over from other donors' samples. The CDR3 protein is CASSYQGGEKLFF. In DNA, the CDR3 is TGTGCCAGCAGTTACCAGGGGGGTGAAAAACTGTTTTTT.